These 2 T cell receptor beta chains originate from one sample sequenced in a study of beta chain features in type 1 diabetes (dated by TCRdb to 2016 to 2019). The method was the immunoSEQ multiplex PCR assay. The High Capacity cDNA Reverse Transcription Kit was used to reverse transcribe all of the isolated RNA, meaning that expressed TCRB transcripts were what got sequenced. This immuneACCESS table, as held by TCRdb, lists in-frame sequences with V and J called but not all clones. Of the missing ones, under half trace to an unresolved V gene in checked studies; the others have no known cause. The sample profile shows some 250,000 clones; about 25% of them were found once. The ten largest account for 3% to 4% of the sample. Sequencing used central memory CD4+ T cells from blood. Receptors were obtained from a man aged 25-45 years in good health.

The J gene is TRBJ2-3, the V gene TRBV7-9; either TRBD1 or TRBD2 may fit D (5 bases each). The germline V gene has CDR1 SEHNR and CDR2 FQNEAQ (reference sequence). The CDR3 has 17 residues. V was shortened by 5 bases and J by 1 base, with 19 bases between the two germline ends. CDR3 in amino acids: CASSPWDLMRGTDTQYF. Here the CDR3 DNA reads TGTGCCAGCAGCCCGTGGGACCTCATGAGAGGCACAGATACGCAGTATTTT.

This clone was observed a handful of times. This chain links TRBV10-1 with TRBJ2-5; TRBD1 is a possible D gene (5 bases). CDR3 size: 16 residues. The germline CDR1 and CDR2 sequences are WNHNN and SYGVQD (reference sequence). Trimming removed 10 bases at V and 1 base at J, with 22 bases between. The CDR3, as DNA: TGCGCCACCTCGAAGGGCGGCGATAGGGGCCAAGAGACCCAGTACTTC. Protein sequence: CATSKGGDRGQETQYF.